This TCR beta chain was profiled in a study of immunodeficiency (dated by TCRdb to 2018 to 2020). Background on the whole study: Repertoire analysis was done to look for VDJ recombination defects and oligoclonality. The full study reports these points: Severe oligoclonality, judged by top-100 and total clonotype frequencies, was seen in patient CD8+ but not CD4+ T cells. In entropy comparisons, n=3 (open circles) was shown for patients versus healthy controls, and a thymic development effect was only suggested as possible. Compared with control CD8+ T cells, patient CD8+ T cells had restricted TRB V-J pairing and reduced productive entropy.

Genomic DNA was isolated using the QIAamp DNA Blood Mini Kit and then sent out for immunoSEQ repertoire analysis. CDR3 regions were amplified by multiplex PCR from a standard quantity of genomic DNA template. An Illumina platform was used to sequence the PCR products. As for the authors' bioinformatics: Sequences were mapped to a reference, using V, D and J gene definitions from IMGT. To get rid of PCR and sequencing errors, closely related sequences were merged using a nearest-neighbor clustering algorithm. V, D and J usage in productive unique and total sequences was analyzed using ImmunoSEQ Analyzer tools and R version 3.6.1. TCRdb provides this immuneACCESS table in a form limited to in-frame rearrangements. Some clones are lacking; in checked studies, under half of them reflect an unresolved V gene, and why the rest are absent is not known. For V, J and clone size, that table is used; D and trimming come from the DNA. Counted in this sample were about 1,400 clones; roughly 93% of them appeared once. About 2.8% of the sample is taken by the ten largest.

With respect to this clone: Its antigen is not yet known. Within one base of it there is no much larger clone, and no base qualities were kept.

The CDR3 holds 15 amino acids from the cysteine to the phenylalanine. The kept DNA is CDR3 alone, 45 bases in frame from the first base. The junction shows trimming of 0 bases on V and 7 bases on J, and the gene matches do not reach 5 bases of it. Based on the germline V gene, the CDR1 and CDR2 sequences are MNHEY and SVGAGI. Before TCR sequencing, CD3+CD8+ T cells were sorted out of fresh PBMCs. The chain uses TRBV6-5 and TRBJ2-1; the central 8 bases match TRBD2. The specimen sequenced was CD8+ T cells from blood. The clonotype originates from a human donor in good health. CDR3 loop: CASSYSAGGSNEQFF. Read as DNA, the sequence is TGTGCCAGCAGTTACTCGGCGGGGGGATCGAATGAGCAGTTCTTC.